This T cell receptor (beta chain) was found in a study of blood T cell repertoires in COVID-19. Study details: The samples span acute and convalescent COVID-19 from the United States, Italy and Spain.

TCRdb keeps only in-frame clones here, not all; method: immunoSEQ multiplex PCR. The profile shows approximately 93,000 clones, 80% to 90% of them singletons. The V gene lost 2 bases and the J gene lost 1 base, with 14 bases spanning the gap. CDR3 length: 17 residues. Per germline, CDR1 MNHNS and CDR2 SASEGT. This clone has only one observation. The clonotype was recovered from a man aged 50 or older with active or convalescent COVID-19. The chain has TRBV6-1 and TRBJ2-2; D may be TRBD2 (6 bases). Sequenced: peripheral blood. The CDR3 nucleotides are TGTGCCAGCAGTGAATTATCTCGGCGGGAGAACACCGGGGAGCTGTTTTTT. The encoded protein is CASSELSRRENTGELFF.